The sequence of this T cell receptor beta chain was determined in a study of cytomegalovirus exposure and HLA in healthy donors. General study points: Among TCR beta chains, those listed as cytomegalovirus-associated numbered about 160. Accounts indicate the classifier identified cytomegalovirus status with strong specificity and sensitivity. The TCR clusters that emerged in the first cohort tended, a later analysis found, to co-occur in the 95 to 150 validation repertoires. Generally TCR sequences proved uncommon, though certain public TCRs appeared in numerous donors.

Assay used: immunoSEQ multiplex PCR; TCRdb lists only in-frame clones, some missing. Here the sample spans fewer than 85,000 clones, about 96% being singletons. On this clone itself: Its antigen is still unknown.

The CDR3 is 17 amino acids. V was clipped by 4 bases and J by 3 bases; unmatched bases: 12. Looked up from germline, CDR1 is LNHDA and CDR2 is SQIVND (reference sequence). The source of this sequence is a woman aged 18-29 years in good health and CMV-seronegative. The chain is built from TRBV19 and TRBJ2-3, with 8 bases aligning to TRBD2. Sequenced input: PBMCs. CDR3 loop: CASSTVTPLAVTDTQYF. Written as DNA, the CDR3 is TGTGCCAGTAGTACCGTTACCCCACTAGCGGTAACAGATACGCAGTATTTT.